Listed below are T cell receptor beta chains from one sample, sequenced in a study of patients and donors after allogeneic stem cell transplantation. TCRdb used MiXCR to reprocess the RT-PCR reads, holding one entry per CDR3 protein. The profile shows 150,000 or so distinct CDR3 sequences, nearly 25% of them singletons. Material for sequencing was blood, either unsorted or a sorted T cell fraction (not recorded which). These receptors came from a human donor who was either an allogeneic HSCT recipient or a stem cell or donor lymphocyte infusion donor (not recorded which). It is not recorded whose cells these are; they may come from a transplant donor. CDR3s include the opening cysteine and the closing phenylalanine or tryptophan. Each record gives: clone size, V gene, J gene, CDR3 length, CDR3 protein. Some rows have no size entry. The others give once, few or many, or a class for an expanded clone.

clone size: few; V gene: TRBV10-3; J gene: TRBJ2-5; CDR3 length: 16; CDR3 protein: CAISVKDLLAEETQYF
clone size: once; V gene: TRBV11-3; J gene: TRBJ2-5; CDR3 length: 15; CDR3 protein: CASSFGSGGAETQYF
clone size: -; V gene: TRBV5-1; J gene: TRBJ2-5; CDR3 length: 16; CDR3 protein: CASSLWVGGTSGTQYF
clone size: few; V gene: TRBV5-1; J gene: TRBJ1-2; CDR3 length: 13; CDR3 protein: CASRGGRDYGYTF
clone size: few; V gene: TRBV6-1; J gene: TRBJ1-5; CDR3 length: 17; CDR3 protein: CASSEAERQGTNQPQHF
clone size: -; V gene: TRBV7-9; J gene: TRBJ2-2; CDR3 length: 14; CDR3 protein: CASRQDSNTGELFF
clone size: -; V gene: TRBV2; J gene: TRBJ1-2; CDR3 length: 15; CDR3 protein: CASSGTGSSNYGYTF
clone size: -; V gene: TRBV5-1; J gene: TRBJ1-1; CDR3 length: 16; CDR3 protein: CASSLRSWLESTEAFF
clone size: few; V gene: TRBV2; J gene: TRBJ1-1; CDR3 length: 10; CDR3 protein: CASSENEAFF
clone size: -; V gene: TRBV7-2; J gene: TRBJ2-5; CDR3 length: 14; CDR3 protein: CASRMTGGSETQYF
clone size: few; V gene: TRBV5-1; J gene: TRBJ2-7; CDR3 length: 15; CDR3 protein: CASSLPRDRSYEQYF
clone size: few; V gene: TRBV6-6; J gene: TRBJ1-1; CDR3 length: 14; CDR3 protein: CASSYAILNTEAFF
clone size: -; V gene: TRBV19; J gene: TRBJ1-3; CDR3 length: 12; CDR3 protein: CASSGTHNTIYF
clone size: -; V gene: TRBV12-3/TRBV12-4; J gene: TRBJ2-3; CDR3 length: 16; CDR3 protein: CASSLVPPRGGDTQYF
clone size: -; V gene: TRBV18; J gene: TRBJ1-1; CDR3 length: 19; CDR3 protein: CASSPRLSRDRGTNTEAFF
clone size: -; V gene: TRBV5-8; J gene: TRBJ2-7; CDR3 length: 10; CDR3 protein: CASSRTEQYF
clone size: -; V gene: TRBV18; J gene: TRBJ1-5; CDR3 length: 15; CDR3 protein: CASSLQNWGNQPQHF